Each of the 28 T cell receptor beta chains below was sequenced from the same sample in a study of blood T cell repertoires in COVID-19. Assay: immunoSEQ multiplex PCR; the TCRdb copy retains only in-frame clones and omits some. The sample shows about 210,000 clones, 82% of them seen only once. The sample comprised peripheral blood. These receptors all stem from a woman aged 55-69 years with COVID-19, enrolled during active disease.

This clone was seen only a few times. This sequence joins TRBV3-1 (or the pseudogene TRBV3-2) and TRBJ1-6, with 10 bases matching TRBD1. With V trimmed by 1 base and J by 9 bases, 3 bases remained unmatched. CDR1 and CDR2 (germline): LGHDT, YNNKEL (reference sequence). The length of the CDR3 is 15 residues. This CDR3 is CASSQGQGAVSPLHF. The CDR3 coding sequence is TGTGCCAGCAGCCAAGGACAGGGGGCAGTTTCACCCCTCCACTTT.

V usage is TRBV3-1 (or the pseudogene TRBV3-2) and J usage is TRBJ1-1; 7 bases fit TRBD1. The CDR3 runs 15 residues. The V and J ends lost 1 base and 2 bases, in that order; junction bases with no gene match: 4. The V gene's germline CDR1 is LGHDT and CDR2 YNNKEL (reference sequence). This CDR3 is CASSQVWTGNTEAFF. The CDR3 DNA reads TGTGCCAGCAGCCAAGTCTGGACAGGCAACACTGAAGCTTTCTTT.

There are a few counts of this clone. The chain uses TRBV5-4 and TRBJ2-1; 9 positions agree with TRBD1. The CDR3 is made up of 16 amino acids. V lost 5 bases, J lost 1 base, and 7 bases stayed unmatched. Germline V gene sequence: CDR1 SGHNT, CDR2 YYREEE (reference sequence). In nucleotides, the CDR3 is TGTGCCAGCAGGGCGAAACAGGGGGCTTCCTACAATGAGCAGTTCTTC. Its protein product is CASRAKQGASYNEQFF.

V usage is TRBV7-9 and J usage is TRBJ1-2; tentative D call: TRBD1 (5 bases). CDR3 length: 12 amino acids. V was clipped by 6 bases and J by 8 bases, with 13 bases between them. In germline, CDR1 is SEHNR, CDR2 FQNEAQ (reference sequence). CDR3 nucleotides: TGTGCCAGCAGTCAGGGTGACTGGGGCTACACCTTC. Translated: CASSQGDWGYTF.

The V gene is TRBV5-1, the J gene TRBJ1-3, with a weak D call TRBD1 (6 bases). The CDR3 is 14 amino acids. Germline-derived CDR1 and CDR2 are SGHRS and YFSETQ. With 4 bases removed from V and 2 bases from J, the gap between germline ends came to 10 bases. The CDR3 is CASSLTGTGNTIYF. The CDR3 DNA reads TGCGCCAGCAGCCTTACAGGGACTGGAAACACCATATATTTT.

This CDR3 is CAIRPGDGRTNEKLFF. The CDR3 nucleotides read TGTGCCATCAGGCCGGGGGACGGTAGAACTAATGAAAAACTGTTTTTT. The chain carries TRBV10-3 and TRBJ1-4; TRBD1 is a possible D gene (5 bases). Germline V CDR1 and CDR2: ENHRY, SYGVKD. The CDR3 loop spans 16 amino acids. Deletions cut 6 bases from V and 1 base from J, with 15 bases between.

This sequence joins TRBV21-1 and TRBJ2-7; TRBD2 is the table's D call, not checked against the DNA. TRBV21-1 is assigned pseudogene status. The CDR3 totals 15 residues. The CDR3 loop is CASNPGGKGTYEQYF. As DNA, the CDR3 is TGTGCCAGCAACCCCGGCGGGAAGGGGACCTACGAGCAGTACTTC.

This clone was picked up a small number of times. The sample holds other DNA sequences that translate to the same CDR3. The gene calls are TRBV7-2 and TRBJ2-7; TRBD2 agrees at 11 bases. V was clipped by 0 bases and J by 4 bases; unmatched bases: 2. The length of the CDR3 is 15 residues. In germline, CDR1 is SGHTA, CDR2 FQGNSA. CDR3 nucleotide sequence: TGTGCCAGCAGCTTAGCGGGACTAGCGGATTACGAGCAGTACTTC. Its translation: CASSLAGLADYEQYF.

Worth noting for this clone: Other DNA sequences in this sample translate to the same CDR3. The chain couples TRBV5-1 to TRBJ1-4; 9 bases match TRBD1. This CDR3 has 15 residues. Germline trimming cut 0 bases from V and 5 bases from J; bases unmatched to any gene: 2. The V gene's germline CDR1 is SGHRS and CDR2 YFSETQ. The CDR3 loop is CASSLAGTGNEKLFF. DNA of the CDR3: TGCGCCAGCAGCTTGGCGGGGACAGGGAATGAAAAACTGTTTTTT.

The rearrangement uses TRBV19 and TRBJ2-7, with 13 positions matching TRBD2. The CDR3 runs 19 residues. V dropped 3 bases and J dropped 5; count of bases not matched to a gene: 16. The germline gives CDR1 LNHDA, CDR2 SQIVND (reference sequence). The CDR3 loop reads CASSMRVPGLAGAGHEQYF. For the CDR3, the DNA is TGTGCCAGTAGTATGAGGGTTCCTGGACTAGCGGGAGCTGGCCACGAGCAGTACTTC.

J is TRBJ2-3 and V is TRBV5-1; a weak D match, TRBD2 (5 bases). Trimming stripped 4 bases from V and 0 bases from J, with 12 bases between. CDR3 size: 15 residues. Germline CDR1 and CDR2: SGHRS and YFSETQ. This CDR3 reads CASSVASTSTDTQYF. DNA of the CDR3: TGCGCCAGCAGCGTGGCTAGCACTAGCACAGATACGCAGTATTTT.

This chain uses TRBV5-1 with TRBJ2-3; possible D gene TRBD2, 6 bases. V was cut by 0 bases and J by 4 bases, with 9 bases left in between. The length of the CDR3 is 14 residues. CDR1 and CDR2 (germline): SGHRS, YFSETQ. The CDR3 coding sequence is TGCGCCAGCAGCTTGGCTGGCGGGGCAGATACGCAGTATTTT. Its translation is CASSLAGGADTQYF.

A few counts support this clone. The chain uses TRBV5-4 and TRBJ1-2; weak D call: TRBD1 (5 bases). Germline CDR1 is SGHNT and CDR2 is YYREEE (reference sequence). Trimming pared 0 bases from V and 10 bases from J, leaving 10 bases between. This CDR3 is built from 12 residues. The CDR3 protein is CASSLVKGFYTF. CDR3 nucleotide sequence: TGTGCCAGCAGCTTGGTAAAGGGGTTCTACACCTTC.

CDR3 nucleotides: TGTGCCAGCAGGGCAGGGGCCTACGAGCAGTACTTC. It encodes CASRAGAYEQYF. The V call is TRBV28, the J call TRBJ2-7; the D gene is possibly TRBD1 (6 bases). Germline loops: CDR1 MDHEN, CDR2 SYDVKM. The CDR3 contains 12 residues. V gave up 6 bases and J gave up 2 bases, with 8 bases separating them.

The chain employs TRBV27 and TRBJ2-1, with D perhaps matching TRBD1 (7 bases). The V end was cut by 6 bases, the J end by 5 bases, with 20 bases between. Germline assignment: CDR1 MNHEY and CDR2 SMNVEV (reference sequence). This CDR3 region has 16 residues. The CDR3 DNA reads TGTGCCAGCAGCCGCAGGGGGGCCGGTCGCGACAATGAGCAGTTCTTC. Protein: CASSRRGAGRDNEQFF.

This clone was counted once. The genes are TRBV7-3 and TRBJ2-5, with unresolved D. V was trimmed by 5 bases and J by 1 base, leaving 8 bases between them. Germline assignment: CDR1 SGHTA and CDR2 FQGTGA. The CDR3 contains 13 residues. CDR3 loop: CASSVYFQETQYF. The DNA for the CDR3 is TGTGCCAGCAGCGTATACTTCCAAGAGACCCAGTACTTC.

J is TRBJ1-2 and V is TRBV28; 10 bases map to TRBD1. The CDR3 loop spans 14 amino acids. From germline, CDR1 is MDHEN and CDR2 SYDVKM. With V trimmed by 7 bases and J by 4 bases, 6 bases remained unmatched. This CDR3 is CASTGQGLIYGYTF. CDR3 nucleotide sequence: TGTGCCAGCACGGGACAGGGGCTGATCTATGGCTACACCTTC.

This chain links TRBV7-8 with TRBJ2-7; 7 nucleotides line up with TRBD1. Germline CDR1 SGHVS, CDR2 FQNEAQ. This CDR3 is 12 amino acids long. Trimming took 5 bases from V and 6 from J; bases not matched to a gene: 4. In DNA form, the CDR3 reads TGTGCCAGCAGCCTCGACAGGGTCGAGCAGTACGTC. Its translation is CASSLDRVEQYV.

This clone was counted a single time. The CDR3 region has the DNA TGTGCCTGGAGTGGGCCGGGACAGGACCATTCACCCCTCCACTTT. Protein product: CAWSGPGQDHSPLHF. The chain uses TRBV30 and TRBJ1-6, with 8 bases that match TRBD1. The trim removed 1 base at V and 8 bases at J, leaving 7 bases unmatched. CDR1 is GTSNPN and CDR2 is SVGIG in the germline V gene (reference sequence). This CDR3 spans 15 amino acids.

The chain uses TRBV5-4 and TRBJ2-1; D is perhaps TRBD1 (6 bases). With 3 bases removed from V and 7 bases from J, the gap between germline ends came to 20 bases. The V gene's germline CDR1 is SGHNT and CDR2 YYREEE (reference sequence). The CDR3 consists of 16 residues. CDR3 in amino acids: CASSSGHTGWVNEQFF. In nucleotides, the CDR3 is TGTGCCAGCAGCTCCGGACATACAGGGTGGGTTAATGAGCAGTTCTTC. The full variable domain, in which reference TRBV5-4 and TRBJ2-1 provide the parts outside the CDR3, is ETGVTQSPTHLIKTRGQQVTLRCSSQSGHNTVSWYQQALGQGPQFIFQYYREEENGRGNFPPRFSGLQFPNYSSELNVNALELDDSALYLCASSSGHTGWVNEQFFGPGTRLTVL.

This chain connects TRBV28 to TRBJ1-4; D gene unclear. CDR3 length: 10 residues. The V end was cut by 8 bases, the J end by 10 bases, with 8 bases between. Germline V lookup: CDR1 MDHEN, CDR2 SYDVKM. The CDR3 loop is CASQASKLFF. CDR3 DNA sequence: TGTGCCAGCCAAGCCTCAAAACTGTTTTTT.

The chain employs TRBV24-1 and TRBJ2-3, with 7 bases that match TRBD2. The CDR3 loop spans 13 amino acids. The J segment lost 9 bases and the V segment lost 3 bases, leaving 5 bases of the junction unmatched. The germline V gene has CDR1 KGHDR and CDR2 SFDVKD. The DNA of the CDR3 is TGTGCCACCAGTGATCCAGGACTAGAGACGCAGTATTTT. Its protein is CATSDPGLETQYF.

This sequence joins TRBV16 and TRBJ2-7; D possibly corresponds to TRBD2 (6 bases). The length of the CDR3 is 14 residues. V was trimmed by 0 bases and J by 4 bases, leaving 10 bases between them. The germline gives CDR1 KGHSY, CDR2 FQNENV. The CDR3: CASSQSAGSYEQYV. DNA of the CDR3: TGTGCCAGCAGCCAATCGGCGGGGTCGTACGAGCAGTACGTC.

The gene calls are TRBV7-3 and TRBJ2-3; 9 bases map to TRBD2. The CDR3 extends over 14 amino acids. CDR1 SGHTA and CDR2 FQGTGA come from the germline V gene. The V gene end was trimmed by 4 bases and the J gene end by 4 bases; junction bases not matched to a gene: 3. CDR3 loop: CASSSGLAADTQYF. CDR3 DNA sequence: TGTGCCAGCAGCTCGGGACTAGCAGCAGATACGCAGTATTTT.

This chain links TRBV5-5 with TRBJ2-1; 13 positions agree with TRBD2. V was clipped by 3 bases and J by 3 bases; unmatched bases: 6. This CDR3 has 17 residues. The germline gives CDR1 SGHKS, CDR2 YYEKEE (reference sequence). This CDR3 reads CASSSTSGGAFYNEQFF. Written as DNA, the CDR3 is TGTGCCAGCAGCTCCACTAGCGGGGGGGCCTTCTACAATGAGCAGTTCTTC.

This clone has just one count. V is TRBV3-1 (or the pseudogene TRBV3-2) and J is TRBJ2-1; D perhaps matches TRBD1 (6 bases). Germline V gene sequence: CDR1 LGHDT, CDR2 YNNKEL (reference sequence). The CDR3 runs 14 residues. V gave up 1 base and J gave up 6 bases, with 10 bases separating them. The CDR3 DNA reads TGTGCCAGCAGCCAAGGAGACAGGCCCAATGAGCAGTTCTTC. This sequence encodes CASSQGDRPNEQFF.

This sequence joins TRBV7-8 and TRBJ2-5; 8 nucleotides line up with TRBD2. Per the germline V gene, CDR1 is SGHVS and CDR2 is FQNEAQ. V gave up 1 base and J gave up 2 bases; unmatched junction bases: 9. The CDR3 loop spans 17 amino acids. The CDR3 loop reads CASSLGWGAGVQETQYF. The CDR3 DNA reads TGTGCCAGCAGCTTAGGTTGGGGAGCGGGGGTACAAGAGACCCAGTACTTC.

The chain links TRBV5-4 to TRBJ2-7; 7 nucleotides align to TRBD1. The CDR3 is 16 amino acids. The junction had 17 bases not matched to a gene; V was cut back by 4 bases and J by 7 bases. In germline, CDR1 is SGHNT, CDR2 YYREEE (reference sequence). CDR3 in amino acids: CASSPPGTVSLGEQYF. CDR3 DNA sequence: TGTGCCAGCAGCCCTCCCGGGACAGTTTCACTCGGGGAGCAGTACTTC.